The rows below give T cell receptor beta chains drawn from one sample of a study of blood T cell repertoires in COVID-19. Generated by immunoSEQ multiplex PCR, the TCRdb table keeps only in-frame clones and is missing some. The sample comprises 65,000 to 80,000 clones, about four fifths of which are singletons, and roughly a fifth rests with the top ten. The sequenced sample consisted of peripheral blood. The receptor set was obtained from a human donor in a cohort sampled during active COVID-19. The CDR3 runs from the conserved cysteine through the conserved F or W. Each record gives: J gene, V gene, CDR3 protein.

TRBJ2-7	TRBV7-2	CASSSGQGNYEQYF
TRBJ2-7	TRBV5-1	CASSLDAGILSYEQYF
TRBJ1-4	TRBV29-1	CSGVKGATNEKLFF
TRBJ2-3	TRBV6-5	CASTRGGARPDTQYF
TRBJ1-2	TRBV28	CASSSPGVDRNYGYTF
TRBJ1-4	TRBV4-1	CASSQDVAATNEKLFF
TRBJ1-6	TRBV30	CAWSVLPGSSYNSPLHF
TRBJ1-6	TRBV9	CASSSTPRGSYNSPLHF
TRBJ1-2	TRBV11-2	CASSLDPGGGYTF
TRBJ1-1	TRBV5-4	CASSSGTGSPNTEAFF
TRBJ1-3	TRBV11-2	CASSYTKPSGNTIYF
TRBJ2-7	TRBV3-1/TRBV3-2	CASSPVSGGSSYEQYF
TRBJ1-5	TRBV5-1	CASKEGGGNQPQHF
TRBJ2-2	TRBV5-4	CASSLTGFTGELFF
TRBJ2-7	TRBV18	CASSPVGQGSYEQYF
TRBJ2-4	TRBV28	CASIGRRSKNIQYF
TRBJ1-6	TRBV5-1	CASSLDRWNSPLHF
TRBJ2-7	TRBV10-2	CASSGLAGGTSYEQYF
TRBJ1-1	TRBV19	CASSTGRDRGAFF
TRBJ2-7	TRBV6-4	CASSELGGARGNEQYF
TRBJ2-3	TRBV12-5	CASGWREMGDTQYF
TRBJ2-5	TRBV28	CASSRTSGVETQYF
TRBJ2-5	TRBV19	CASSPNRDETQYF
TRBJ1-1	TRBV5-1	CASSLETGGNTEAFF
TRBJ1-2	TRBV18	CASSPPKTLSYGYTF
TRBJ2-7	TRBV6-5	CASSYTDRGPEYEQYF
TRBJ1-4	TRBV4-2	CASSQGQGNEKLFF
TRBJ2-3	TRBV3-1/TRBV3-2	CASSQLADTQYF
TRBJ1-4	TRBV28	CASSTRRVTNEKLFF
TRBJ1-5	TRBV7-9	CASSLQGASNQPQHF
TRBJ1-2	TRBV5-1	CASSLGGYESYGYTF
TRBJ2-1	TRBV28	CASSPSGVNNEQFF
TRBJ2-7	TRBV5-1	CASSLMTGSYEQYF
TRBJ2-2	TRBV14	CASSTTGTRNGELFF
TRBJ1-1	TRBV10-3	CAISESAAEAFF
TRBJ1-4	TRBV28	CASSRQGAREKLFF
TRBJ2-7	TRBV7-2	CASSFHRAGSNEQYF
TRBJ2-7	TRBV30	CAWTLALICNEQYF
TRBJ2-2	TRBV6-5	CAYRDSNTGELFF
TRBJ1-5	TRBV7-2	CASSSKNQPQHF
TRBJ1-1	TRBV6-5	CASSYWQGRNTEAFF
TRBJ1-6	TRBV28	CASHGQPNNSPLHF
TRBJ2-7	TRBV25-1	CASTPGTYYEQYF
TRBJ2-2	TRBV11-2	CASSKLDRRNTGELFF
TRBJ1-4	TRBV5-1	CASSLDGGEEKLFF
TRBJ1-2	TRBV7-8	CASSSEGNYGYTF
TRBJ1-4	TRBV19	CASSINGRANEKLFF
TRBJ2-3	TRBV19	CASNRDNTDTQYF